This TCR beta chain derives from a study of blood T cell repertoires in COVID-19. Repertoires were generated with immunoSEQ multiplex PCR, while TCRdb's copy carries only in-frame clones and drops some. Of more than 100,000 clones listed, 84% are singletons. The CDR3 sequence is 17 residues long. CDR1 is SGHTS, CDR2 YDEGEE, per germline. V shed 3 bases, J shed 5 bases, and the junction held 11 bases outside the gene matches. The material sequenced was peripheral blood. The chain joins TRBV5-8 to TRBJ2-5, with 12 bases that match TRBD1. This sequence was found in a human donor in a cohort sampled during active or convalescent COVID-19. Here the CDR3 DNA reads TGTGCCAGCAGCTGGGGACAGGGGGCGTCCATGGGGGAGACCCAGTACTTC. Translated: CASSWGQGASMGETQYF.